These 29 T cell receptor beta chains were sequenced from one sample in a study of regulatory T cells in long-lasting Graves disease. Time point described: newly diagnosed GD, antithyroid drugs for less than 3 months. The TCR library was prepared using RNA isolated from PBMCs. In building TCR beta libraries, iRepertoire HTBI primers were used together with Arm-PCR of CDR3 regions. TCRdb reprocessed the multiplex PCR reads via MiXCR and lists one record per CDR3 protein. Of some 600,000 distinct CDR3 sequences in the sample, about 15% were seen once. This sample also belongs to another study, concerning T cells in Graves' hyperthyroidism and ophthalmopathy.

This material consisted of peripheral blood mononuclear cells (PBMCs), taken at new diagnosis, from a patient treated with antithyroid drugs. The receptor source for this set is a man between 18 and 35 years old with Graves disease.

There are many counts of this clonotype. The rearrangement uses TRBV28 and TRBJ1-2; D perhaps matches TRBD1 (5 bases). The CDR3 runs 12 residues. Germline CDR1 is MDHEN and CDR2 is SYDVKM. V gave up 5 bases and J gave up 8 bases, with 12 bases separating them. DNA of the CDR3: TGTGCCAGCAGTAACGGGGGATACGGCTACACCTTC. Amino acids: CASSNGGYGYTF.

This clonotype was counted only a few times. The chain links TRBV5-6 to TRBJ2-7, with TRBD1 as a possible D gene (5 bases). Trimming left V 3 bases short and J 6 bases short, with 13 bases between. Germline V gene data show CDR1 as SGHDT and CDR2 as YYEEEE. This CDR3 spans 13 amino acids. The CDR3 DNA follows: TGTGCCAGCAGCTCAGCGCTAGGGGTCGAGCAGTACTTC. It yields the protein CASSSALGVEQYF. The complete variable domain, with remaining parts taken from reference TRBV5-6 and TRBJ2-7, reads DAGVTQSPTHLIKTRGQQVTLRCSPKSGHDTVSWYQQALGQGPQFIFQYYEEEERQRGNFPDRFSGHQFPNYSSELNVNALLLGDSALYLCASSSALGVEQYFGPGTRLTVT.

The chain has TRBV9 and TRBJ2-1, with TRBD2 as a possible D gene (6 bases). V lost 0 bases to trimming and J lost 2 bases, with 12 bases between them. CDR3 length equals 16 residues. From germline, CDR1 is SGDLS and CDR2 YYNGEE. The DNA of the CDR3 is TGTGCCAGCAGCGTAGGTAATAGCGGCACCTACAATGAGCAGTTCTTC. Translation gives CASSVGNSGTYNEQFF.

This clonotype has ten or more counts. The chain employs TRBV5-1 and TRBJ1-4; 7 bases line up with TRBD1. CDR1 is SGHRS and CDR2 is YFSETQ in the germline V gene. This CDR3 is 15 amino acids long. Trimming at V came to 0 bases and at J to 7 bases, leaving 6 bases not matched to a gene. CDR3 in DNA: TGCGCCAGCAGCTTGGACAGGGGTGTGAGTGAAAAACTGTTTTTT. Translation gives CASSLDRGVSEKLFF.

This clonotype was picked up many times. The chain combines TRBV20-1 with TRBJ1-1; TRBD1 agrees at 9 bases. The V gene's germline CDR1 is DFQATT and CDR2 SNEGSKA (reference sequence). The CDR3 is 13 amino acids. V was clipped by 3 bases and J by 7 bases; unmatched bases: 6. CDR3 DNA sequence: TGCAGTGCTAGGGACAGGGGCGGGGGTGAAGCTTTCTTT. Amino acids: CSARDRGGGEAFF.

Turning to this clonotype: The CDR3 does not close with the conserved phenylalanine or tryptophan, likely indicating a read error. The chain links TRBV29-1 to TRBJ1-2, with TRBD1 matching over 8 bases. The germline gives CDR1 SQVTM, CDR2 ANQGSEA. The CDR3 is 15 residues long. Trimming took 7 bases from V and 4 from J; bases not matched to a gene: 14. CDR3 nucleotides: TGCAGCGCCGTCGGGCAGGGGGCGGCGGTCTATGGCTACACCTCC. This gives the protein CSAVGQGAAVYGYTS.

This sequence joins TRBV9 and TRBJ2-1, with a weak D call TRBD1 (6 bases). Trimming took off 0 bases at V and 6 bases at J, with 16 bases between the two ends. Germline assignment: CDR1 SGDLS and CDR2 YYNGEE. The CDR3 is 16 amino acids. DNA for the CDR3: TGTGCCAGCAGCGTAGAGAACCGACAGGTTGGCAATGAGCAGTTCTTC. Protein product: CASSVENRQVGNEQFF.

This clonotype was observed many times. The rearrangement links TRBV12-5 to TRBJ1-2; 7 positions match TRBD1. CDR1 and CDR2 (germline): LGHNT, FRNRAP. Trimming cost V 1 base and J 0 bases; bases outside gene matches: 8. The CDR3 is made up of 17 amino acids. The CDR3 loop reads CASGLANRGPTNYGYTF. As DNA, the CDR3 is TGTGCTAGTGGTTTGGCCAACAGGGGTCCGACTAACTATGGCTACACCTTC. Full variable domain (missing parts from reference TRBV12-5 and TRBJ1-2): DARVTQTPRHKVTEMGQEVTMRCQPILGHNTVFWYRQTMMQGLELLAYFRNRAPLDDSGMPKDRFSAEMPDATLATLKIQPSEPRDSAVYFCASGLANRGPTNYGYTFGSGTRLTVV.

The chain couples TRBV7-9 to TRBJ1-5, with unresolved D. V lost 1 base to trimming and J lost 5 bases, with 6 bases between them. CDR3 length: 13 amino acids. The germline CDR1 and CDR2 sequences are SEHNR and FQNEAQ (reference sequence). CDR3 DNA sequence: TGTGCCAGCAGCTTAGGAGCGGATCAGCCCCAGCATTTT. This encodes CASSLGADQPQHF.

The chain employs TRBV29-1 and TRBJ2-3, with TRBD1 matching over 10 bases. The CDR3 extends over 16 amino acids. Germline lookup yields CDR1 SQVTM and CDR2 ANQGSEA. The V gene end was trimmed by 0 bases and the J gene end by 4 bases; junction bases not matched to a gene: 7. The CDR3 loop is CSVEEFGQGGPDTQYF. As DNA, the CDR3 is TGCAGCGTTGAAGAGTTTGGACAGGGGGGCCCAGATACGCAGTATTTT.

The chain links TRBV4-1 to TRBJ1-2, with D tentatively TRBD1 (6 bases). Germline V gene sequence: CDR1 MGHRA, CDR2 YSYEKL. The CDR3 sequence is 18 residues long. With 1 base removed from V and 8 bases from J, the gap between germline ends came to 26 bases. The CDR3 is CASSQAAYRVSVEEGYTF. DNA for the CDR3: TGCGCCAGCAGCCAAGCGGCGTACAGGGTTTCGGTAGAAGAGGGCTACACCTTC.

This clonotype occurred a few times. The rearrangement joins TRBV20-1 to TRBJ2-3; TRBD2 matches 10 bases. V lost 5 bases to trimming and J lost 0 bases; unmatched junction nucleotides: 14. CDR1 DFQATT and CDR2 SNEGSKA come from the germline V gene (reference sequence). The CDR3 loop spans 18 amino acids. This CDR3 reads CSAGVALAGATSTDTQYF. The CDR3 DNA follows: TGCAGTGCTGGGGTCGCTCTAGCGGGAGCTACTAGCACAGATACGCAGTATTTT.

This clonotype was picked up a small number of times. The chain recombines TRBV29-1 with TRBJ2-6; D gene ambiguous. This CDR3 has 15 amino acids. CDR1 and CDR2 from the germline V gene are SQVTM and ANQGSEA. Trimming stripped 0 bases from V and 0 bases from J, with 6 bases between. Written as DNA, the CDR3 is TGCAGCGTTGAAGATTGGGGCTCTGGGGCCAACGTCCTGACTTTC. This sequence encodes CSVEDWGSGANVLTF.

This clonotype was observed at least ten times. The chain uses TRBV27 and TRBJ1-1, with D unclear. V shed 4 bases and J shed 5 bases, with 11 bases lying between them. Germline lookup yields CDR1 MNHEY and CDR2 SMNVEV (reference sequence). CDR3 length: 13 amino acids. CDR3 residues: CASSWTPGTEAFF. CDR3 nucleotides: TGTGCCAGCAGTTGGACGCCCGGGACTGAAGCTTTCTTT.

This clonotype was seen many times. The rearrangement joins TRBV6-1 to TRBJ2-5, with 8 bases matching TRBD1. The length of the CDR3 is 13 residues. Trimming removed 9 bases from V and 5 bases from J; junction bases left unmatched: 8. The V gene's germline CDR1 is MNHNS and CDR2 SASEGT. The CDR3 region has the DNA TGTGCCAGTGAGGAGGACAGGGATGAGACCCAGTACTTC. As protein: CASEEDRDETQYF.

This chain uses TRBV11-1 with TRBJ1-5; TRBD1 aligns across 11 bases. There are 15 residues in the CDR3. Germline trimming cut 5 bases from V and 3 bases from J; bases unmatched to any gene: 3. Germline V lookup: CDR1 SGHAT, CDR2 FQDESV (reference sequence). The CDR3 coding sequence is TGTGCCAGCAGCCCCGGACAGGGGGCCAATCAGCCCCAGCATTTT. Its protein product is CASSPGQGANQPQHF.

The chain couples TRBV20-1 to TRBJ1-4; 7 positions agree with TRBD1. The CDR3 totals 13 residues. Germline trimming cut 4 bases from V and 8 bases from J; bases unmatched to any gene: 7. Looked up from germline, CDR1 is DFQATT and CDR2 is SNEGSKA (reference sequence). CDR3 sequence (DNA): TGCAGTGCTAAGGTGACAGGGATGGAAAAACTGTTTTTT. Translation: CSAKVTGMEKLFF.

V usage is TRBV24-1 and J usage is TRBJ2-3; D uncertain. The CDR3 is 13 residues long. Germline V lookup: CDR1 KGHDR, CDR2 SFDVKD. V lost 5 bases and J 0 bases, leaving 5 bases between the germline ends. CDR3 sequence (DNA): TGTGCCACCAGTGGCGATAGCACAGATACGCAGTATTTT. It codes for CATSGDSTDTQYF.

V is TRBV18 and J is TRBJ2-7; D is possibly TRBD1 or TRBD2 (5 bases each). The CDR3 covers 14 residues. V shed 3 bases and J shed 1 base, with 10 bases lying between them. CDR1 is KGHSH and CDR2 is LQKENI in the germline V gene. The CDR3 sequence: CASSPGTESYEQYF. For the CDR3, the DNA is TGTGCCAGCTCACCCGGGACGGAGTCCTACGAGCAGTACTTC.

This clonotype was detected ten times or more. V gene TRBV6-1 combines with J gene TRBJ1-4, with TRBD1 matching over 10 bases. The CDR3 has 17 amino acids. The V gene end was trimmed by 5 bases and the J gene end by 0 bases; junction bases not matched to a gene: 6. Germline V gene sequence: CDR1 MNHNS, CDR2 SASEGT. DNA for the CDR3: TGTGCCAGCAGTCCCGGGACAGGGGTGACAACTAATGAAAAACTGTTTTTT. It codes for CASSPGTGVTTNEKLFF.

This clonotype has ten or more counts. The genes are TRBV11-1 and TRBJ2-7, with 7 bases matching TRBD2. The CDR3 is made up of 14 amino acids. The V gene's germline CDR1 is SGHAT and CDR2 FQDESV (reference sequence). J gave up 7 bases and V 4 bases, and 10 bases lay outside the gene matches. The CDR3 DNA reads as TGTGCCAGCAGCTCGTTGACTAGCAGTACGGAGCAGTACTTC. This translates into CASSSLTSSTEQYF.

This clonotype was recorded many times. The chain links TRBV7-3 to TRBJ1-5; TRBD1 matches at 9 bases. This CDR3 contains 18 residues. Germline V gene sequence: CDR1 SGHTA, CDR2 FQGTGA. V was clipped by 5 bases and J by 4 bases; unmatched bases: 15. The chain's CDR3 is CASSILGQGSGTNQPQHF. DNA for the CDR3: TGTGCCAGCAGCATCTTGGGACAGGGATCGGGGACGAATCAGCCCCAGCATTTT.

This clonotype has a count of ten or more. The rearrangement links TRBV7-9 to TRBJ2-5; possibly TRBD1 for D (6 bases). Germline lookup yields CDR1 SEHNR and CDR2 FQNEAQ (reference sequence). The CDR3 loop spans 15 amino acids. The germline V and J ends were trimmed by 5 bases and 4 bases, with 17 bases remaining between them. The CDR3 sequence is CASSPKTGHVETQYF. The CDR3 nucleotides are TGTGCCAGCAGCCCAAAAACAGGGCATGTAGAGACCCAGTACTTC.

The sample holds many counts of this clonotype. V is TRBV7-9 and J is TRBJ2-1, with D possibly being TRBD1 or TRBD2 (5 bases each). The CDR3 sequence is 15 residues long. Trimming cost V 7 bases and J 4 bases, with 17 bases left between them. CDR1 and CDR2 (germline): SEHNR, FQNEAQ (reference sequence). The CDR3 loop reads CASTTRGGSYNEQFF. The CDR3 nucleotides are TGTGCCAGCACCACCCGGGGCGGGTCTTACAATGAGCAGTTCTTC.

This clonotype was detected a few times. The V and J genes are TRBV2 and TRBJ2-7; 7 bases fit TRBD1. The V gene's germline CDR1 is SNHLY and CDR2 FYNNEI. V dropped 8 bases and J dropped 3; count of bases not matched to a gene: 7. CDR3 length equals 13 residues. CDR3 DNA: TGTGCCAGCGCCCGGGACAGCCACTACGAGCAGTACTTC. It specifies CASARDSHYEQYF.

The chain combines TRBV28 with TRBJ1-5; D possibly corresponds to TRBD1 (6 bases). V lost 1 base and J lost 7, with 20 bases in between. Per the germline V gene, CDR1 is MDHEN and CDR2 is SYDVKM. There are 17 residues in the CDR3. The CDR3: CASSLSRGTFALQPQHF. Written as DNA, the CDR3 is TGTGCCAGCAGTTTATCGAGGGGGACATTTGCGTTACAGCCCCAGCATTTT. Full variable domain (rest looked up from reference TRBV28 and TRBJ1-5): DVKVTQSSRYLVKRTGEKVFLECVQDMDHENMFWYRQDPGLGLRLIYFSYDVKMKEKGDIPEGYSVSREKKERFSLILESASTNQTSMYLCASSLSRGTFALQPQHFGDGTRLSIL.

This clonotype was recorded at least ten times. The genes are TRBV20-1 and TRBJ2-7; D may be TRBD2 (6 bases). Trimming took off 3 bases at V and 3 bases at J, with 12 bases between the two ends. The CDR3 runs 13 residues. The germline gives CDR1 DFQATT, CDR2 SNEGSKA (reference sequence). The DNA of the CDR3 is TGCAGTGCTAGCGGGAGCAGGTTCTACGAGCAGTACTTC. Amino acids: CSASGSRFYEQYF.

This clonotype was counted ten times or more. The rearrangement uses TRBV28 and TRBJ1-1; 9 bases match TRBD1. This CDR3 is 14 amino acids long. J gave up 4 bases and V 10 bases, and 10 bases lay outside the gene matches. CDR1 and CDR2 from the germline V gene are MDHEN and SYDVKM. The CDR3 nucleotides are TGTGCCACCAATCCGGGACAGGGAAGCACTGAAGCTTTCTTT. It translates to CATNPGQGSTEAFF.

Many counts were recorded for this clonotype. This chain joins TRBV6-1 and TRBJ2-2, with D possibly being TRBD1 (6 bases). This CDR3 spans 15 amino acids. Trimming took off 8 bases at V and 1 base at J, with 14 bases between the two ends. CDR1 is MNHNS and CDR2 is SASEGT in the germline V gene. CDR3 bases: TGTGCCAGCGCTGGGGGCCCAAGGAACACCGGGGAGCTGTTTTTT. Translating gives CASAGGPRNTGELFF.